This T cell receptor beta chain was captured by sequencing in a study of regulatory T cells in long-lasting Graves disease. Arm-PCR with iRepertoire HTBI primers amplified the CDR3 regions for these TCR beta libraries. TCRdb reanalysed the multiplex PCR reads using MiXCR and keeps one entry per CDR3 protein. The sample has approximately 400,000 distinct CDR3 sequences; just under 15% are singletons. Time point given: newly diagnosed GD, antithyroid drugs for less than 3 months. Construction of the TCR library relied on RNA isolated from PBMCs. V trimming: 7 bases; J trimming: 8 bases; junction bases outside the gene matches: 6. This CDR3 comprises 14 residues. The germline V gene has CDR1 LNHDA and CDR2 SQIVND (reference sequence). These data also featured in a second study, about T cells in Graves' hyperthyroidism and ophthalmopathy.

The input for sequencing was peripheral blood mononuclear cells (PBMCs), taken at new diagnosis, from a patient treated with antithyroid drugs. V and J are TRBV19 and TRBJ1-4, with 11 bases that match TRBD1. The TCR originated in a woman aged 30 to 39 with Graves disease. CDR3 loop: CASTWTGGEEKLFF. The CDR3 coding sequence is TGTGCCAGTACCTGGACAGGGGGCGAAGAAAAACTGTTTTTT.